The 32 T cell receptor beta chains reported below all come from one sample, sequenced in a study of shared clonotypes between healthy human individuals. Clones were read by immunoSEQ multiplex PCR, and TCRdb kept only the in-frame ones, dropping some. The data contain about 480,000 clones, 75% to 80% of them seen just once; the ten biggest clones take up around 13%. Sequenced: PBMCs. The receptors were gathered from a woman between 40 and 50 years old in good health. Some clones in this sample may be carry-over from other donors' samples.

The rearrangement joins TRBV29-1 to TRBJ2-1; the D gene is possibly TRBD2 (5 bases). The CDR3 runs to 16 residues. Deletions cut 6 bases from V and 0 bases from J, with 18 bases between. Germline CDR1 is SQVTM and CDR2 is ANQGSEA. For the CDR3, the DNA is TGCAGCGTCCGCCTCTTGAGCGGAAGCTCCTACAATGAGCAGTTCTTC. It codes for CSVRLLSGSSYNEQFF.

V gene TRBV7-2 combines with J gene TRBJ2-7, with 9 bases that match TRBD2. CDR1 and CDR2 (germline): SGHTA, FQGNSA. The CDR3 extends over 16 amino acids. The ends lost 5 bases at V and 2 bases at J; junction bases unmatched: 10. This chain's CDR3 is CASSSQRTSVPYEQYF. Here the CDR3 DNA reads TGTGCCAGCAGCAGCCAGAGGACTAGCGTACCCTACGAGCAGTACTTC.

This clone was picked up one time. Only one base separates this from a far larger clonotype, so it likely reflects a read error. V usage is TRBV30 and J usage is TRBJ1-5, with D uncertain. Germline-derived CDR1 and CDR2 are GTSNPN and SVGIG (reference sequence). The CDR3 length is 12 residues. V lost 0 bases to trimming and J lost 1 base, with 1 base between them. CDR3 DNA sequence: TGTGCCTGGAGTGTGAGCAATCAGCCCCAGCATTTT. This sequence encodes CAWSVSNQPQHF.

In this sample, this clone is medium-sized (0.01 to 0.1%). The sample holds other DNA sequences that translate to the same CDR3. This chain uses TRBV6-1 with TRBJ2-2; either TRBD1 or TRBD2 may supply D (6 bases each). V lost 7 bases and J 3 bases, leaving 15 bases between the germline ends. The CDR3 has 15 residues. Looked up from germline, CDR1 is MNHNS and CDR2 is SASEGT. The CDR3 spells CASTPGDTHTGELFF. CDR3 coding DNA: TGTGCCAGCACCCCGGGGGACACTCACACCGGGGAGCTGTTTTTT.

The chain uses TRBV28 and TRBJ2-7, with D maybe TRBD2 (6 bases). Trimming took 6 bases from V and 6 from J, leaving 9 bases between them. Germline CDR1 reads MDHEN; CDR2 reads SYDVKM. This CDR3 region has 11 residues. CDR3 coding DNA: TGTGCCAGCAGGTGGAGGGGCGAGCAGTACTTC. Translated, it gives CASRWRGEQYF.

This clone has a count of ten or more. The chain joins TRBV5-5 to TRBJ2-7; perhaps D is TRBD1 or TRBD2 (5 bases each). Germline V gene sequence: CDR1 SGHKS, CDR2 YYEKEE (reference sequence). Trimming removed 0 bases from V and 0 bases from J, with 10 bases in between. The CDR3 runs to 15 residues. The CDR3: CASSLAGPLSYEQYF. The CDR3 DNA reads TGTGCCAGCAGCTTGGCGGGGCCCCTCTCCTACGAGCAGTACTTC. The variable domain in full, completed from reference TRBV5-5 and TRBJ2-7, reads DAGVTQSPTHLIKTRGQQVTLRCSPISGHKSVSWYQQVLGQGPQFIFQYYEKEERGRGNFPDRFSARQFPNYSSELNVNALLLGDSALYLCASSLAGPLSYEQYFGPGTRLTVT.

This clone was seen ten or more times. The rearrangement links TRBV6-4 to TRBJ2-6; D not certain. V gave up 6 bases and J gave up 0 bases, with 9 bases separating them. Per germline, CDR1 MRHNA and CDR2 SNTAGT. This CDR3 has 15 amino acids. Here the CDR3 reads CASSWADSGANVLTF. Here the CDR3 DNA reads TGTGCCAGCAGCTGGGCCGACTCTGGGGCCAACGTCCTGACTTTC.

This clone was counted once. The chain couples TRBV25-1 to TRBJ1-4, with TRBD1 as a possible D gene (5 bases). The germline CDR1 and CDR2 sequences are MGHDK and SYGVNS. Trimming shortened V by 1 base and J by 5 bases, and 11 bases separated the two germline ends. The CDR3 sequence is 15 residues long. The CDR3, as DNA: TGTGCCAGCAGTGAATTCGGGGGGTCGAATGAAAAACTGTTTTTT. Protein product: CASSEFGGSNEKLFF.

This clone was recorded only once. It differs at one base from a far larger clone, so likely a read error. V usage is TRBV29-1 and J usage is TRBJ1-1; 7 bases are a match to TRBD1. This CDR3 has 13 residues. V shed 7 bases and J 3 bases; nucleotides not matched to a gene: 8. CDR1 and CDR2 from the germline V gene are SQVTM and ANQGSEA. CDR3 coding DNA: TGCAGCGGGGTACAGGGGAGGGACACTGAAGCTTTCTTT. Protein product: CSGVQGRDTEAFF.

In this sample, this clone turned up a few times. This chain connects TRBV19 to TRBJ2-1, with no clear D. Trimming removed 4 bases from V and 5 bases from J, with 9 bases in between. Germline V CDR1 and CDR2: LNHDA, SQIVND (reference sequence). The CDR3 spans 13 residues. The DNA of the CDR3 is TGTGCCAGTAGTACCCCCCTAAACAATGAGCAGTTCTTC. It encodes CASSTPLNNEQFF.

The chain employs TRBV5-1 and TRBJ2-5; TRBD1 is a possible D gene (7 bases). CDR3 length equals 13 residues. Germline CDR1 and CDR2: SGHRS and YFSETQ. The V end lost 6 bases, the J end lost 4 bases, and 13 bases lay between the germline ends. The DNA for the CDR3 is TGCGCCAGCACCAGGGGGGCTGGAGAGACCCAGTACTTC. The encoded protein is CASTRGAGETQYF.

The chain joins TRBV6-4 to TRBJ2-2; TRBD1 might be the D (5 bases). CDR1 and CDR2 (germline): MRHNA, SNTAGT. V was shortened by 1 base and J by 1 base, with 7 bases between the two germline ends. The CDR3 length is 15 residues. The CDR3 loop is CASSDLGVNTGELFF. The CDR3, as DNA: TGTGCCAGCAGTGACTTAGGGGTGAACACCGGGGAGCTGTTTTTT.

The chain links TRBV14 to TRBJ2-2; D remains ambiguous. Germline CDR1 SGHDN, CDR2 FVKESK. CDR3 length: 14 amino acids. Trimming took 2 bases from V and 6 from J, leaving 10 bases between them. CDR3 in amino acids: CASSQTHPAGELFF. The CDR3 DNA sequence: TGTGCCAGCAGCCAAACTCATCCAGCCGGGGAGCTGTTTTTT.

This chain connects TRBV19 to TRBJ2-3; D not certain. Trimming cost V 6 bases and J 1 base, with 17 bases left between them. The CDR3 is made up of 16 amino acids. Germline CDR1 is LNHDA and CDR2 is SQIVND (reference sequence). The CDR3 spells CASSQDGPLGTDTQYF. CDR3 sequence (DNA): TGTGCCAGTAGCCAGGACGGACCGCTAGGCACAGATACGCAGTATTTT.

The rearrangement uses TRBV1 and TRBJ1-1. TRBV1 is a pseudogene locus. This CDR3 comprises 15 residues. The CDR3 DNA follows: TGCACCAGCAGCCAAGAATCGGACCAAGGGACTGAAGCTTTCTTT. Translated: CTSSQESDQGTEAFF.

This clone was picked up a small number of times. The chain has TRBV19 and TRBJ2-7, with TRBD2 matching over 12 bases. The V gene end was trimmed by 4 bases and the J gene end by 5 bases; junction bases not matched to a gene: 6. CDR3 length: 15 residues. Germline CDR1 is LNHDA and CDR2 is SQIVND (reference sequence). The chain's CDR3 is CASSTRTSGINEQYF. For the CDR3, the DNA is TGTGCCAGTAGTACCAGGACTAGCGGGATCAACGAGCAGTACTTC. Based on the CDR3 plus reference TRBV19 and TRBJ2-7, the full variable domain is DGGITQSPKYLFRKEGQNVTLSCEQNLNHDAMYWYRQDPGQGLRLIYYSQIVNDFQKGDIAEGYSVSREKKESFPLTVTSAQKNPTAFYLCASSTRTSGINEQYFGPGTRLTVT.

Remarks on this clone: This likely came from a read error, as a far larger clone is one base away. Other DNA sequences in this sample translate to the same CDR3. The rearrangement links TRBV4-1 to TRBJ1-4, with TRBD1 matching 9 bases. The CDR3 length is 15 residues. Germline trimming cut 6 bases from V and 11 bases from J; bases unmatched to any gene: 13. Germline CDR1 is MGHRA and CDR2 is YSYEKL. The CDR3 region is CASRGYRGPTEKLFF. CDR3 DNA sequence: TGCGCCAGCAGGGGTTACAGGGGGCCGACTGAGAAACTGTTTTTT.

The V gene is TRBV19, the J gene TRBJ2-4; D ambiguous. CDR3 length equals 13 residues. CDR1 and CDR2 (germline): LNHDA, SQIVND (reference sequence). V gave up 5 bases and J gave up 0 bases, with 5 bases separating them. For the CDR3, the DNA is TGTGCCAGTAGTGTGGGAGCCAAAAACATTCAGTACTTC. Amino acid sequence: CASSVGAKNIQYF.

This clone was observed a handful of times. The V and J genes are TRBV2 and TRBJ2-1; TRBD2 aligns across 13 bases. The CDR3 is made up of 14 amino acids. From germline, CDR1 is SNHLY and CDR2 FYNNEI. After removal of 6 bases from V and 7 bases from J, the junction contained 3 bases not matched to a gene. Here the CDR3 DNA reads TGTGCCAGCAGAATACTAGCGGGAGGGAATGAGCAGTTCTTC. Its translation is CASRILAGGNEQFF.

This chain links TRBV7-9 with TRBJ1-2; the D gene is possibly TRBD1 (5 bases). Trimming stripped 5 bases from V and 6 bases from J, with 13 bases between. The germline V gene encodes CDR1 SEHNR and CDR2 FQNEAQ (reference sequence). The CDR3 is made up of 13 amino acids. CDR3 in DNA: TGTGCCAGCAGCGTCGGGACTACCCATGGCTACACCTTC. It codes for CASSVGTTHGYTF.

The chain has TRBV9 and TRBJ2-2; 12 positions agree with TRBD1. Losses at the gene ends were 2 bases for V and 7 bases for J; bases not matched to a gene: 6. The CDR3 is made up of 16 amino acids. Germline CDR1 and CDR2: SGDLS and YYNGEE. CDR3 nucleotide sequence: TGTGCCAGCAGCGTGGGGACAGGGGGCGTTAACGGGGAGCTGTTTTTT. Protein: CASSVGTGGVNGELFF.

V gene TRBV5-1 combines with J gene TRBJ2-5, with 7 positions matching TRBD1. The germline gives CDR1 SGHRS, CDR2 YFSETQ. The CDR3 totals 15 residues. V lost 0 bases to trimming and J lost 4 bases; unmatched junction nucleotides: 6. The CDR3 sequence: CASSLAVRGSETQYF. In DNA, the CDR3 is TGCGCCAGCAGCTTGGCGGTCAGGGGGTCAGAGACCCAGTACTTC. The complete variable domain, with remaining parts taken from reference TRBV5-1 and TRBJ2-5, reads KAGVTQTPRYLIKTRGQQVTLSCSPISGHRSVSWYQQTPGQGLQFLFEYFSETQRNKGNFPGRFSGRQFSNSRSEMNVSTLELGDSALYLCASSLAVRGSETQYFGPGTRLLVL.

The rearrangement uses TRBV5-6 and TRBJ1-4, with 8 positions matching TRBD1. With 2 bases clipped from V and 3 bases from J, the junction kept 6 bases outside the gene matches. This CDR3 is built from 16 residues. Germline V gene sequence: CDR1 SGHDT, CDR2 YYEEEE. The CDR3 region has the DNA TGTGCCAGCAGCTTAACCGGACAGGGCCCTAATGAAAAACTGTTTTTT. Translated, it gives CASSLTGQGPNEKLFF.

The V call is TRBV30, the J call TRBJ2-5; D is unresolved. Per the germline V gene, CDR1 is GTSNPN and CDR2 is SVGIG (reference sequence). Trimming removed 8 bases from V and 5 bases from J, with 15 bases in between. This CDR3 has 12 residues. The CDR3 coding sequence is TGTGCCCGCCGAGGTTTATCGGAGACCCAGTACTTC. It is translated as CARRGLSETQYF.

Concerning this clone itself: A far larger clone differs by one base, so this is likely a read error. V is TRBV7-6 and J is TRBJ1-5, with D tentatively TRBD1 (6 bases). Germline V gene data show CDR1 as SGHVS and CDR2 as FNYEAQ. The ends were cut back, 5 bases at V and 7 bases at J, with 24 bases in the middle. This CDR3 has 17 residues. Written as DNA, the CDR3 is TGTGCCAGCAGCACTACGCTCAGGGGCCCAGCGGCCCAGCCCCAGCATTTT. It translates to CASSTTLRGPAAQPQHF.

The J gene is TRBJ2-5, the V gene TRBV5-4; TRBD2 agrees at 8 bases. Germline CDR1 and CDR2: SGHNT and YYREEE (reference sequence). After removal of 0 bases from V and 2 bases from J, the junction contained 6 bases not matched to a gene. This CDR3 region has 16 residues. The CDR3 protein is CASSLGGASGQETQYF. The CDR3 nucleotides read TGTGCCAGCAGCTTGGGGGGCGCTAGCGGGCAAGAGACCCAGTACTTC.

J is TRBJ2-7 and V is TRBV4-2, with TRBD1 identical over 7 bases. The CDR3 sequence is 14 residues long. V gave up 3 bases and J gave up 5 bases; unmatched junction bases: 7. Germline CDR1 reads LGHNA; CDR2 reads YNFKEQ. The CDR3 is CASSQSAGGDEQYF. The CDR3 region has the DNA TGTGCCAGCAGCCAGTCGGCAGGGGGTGACGAGCAGTACTTC.

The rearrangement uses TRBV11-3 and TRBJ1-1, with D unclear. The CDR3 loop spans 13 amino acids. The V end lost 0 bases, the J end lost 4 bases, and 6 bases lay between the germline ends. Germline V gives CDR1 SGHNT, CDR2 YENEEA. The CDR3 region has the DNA TGTGCCAGCAGCTTAGAGGGTGTCACTGAAGCTTTCTTT. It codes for CASSLEGVTEAFF. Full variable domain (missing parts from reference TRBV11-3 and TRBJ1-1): EAGVVQSPRYKIIEKKQPVAFWCNPISGHNTLYWYLQNLGQGPELLIRYENEEAVDDSQLPKDRFSAERLKGVDSTLKIQPAELGDSAVYLCASSLEGVTEAFFGQGTRLTVV.

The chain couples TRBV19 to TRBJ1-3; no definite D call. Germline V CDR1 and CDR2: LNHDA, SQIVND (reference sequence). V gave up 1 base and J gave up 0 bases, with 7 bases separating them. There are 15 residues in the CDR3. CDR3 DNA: TGTGCCAGTAGTATAGCGGCAGGCTCTGGAAACACCATATATTTT. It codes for CASSIAAGSGNTIYF.

In DNA form, the CDR3 reads TGTGCCAGCAGTTTTAGTCAGGGCGTCGAGACCCAGTACTTC. It is translated as CASSFSQGVETQYF. The chain recombines TRBV28 with TRBJ2-5; maybe TRBD1 (5 bases). CDR1 and CDR2 from the germline V gene are MDHEN and SYDVKM. The CDR3 loop spans 14 amino acids. V lost 3 bases and J 5 bases, leaving 13 bases between the germline ends.

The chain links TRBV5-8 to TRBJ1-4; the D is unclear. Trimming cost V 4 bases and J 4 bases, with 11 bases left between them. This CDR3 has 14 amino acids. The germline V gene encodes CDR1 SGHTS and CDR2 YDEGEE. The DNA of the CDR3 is TGTGCCAGCAGCCCGACTGGGAGTAATGAAAAACTGTTTTTT. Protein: CASSPTGSNEKLFF.

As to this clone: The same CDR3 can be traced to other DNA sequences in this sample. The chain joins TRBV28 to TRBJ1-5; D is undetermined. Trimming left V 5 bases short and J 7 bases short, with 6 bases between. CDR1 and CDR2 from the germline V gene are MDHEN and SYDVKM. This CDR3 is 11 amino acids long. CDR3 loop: CASSSGQPQHF. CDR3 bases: TGTGCCAGCAGTAGTGGGCAGCCCCAGCATTTT.